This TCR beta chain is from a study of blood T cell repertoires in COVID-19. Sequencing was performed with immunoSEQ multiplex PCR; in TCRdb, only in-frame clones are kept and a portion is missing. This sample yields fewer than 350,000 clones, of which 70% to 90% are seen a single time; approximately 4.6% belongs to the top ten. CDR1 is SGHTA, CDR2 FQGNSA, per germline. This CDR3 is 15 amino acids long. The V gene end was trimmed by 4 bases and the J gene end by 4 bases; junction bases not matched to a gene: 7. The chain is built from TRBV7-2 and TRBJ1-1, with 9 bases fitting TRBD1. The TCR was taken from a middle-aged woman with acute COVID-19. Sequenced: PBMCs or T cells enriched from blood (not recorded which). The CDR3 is CASSYRGRVGTEAFF. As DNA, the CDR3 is TGTGCCAGCAGCTACAGGGGGCGGGTCGGCACTGAAGCTTTCTTT. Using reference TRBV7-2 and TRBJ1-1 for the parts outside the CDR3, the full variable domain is GAGVSQSPSNKVTEKGKDVELRCDPISGHTALYWYRQSLGQGLEFLIYFQGNSAPDKSGLPSDRFSAERTGGSVSTLTIQRTQQEDSAVYLCASSYRGRVGTEAFFGQGTRLTVV.